This T cell receptor beta chain was identified during a study of blood T cell repertoires in COVID-19. Study details: Collection of acute and convalescent COVID-19 samples took place in the United States, Italy and Spain.

The junction had 9 bases not matched to a gene; V was cut back by 4 bases and J by 3 bases. The CDR3 is made up of 16 amino acids. The germline V gene encodes CDR1 LNHNV and CDR2 YYDKDF (reference sequence). Self-reported history from a screening survey and questionnaire set each donor's cohort. In Cohort 3, a recovered donor had either two negative PCRs, clearance, or symptom resolution. In the authors' methods: Reference gene primer amplification yielded estimated nucleated cell counts. The table came from immunoSEQ multiplex PCR; TCRdb's copy has only in-frame clones and leaves some out. V, J and clone size reflect that table, while D and trimming were determined from the DNA. The table shows under 300,000 clones, with 70% to 90% occurring only once.

The chain joins TRBV15 to TRBJ2-7, with 10 bases matching TRBD1. Sequencing was done on a sample of PBMCs or T cells enriched from blood (not recorded which). The source of this sequence is a woman aged 45-65 years who had recovered from COVID-19. This chain's CDR3 is CATSTSWRDRGYEQYF. DNA for the CDR3: TGTGCCACCAGCACTAGTTGGCGGGACAGGGGCTACGAGCAGTACTTC.